The source of this T cell receptor beta chain is a study of Graves' ophthalmopathy and Graves' hyperthyroidism. Whole-study results and caveats: Among expanded thyroid clonotypes above 0.001 frequency, most also occurred in blood.

The length of the CDR3 is 14 residues. The germline V gene encodes CDR1 SGHVS and CDR2 FQNEAQ. Concerning this clonotype itself: What it recognizes is unknown. An end of the junction differs from the germline gene, which may be a read error.

RNA served as the template for amplifying TCR beta CDR3 regions. The first round was an RT-PCR with HTBI primers, and the second round was a multiplex PCR. Using its own MiXCR run on the multiplex PCR reads, TCRdb lists one record per CDR3 protein. The sample has 200,000 to 300,000 distinct CDR3 sequences; about 47% are singletons. Exclusion covered patients with other autoimmune diseases or uncontrolled infections (as well as pregnancy or lactation). Sequenced: peripheral blood. This TCR was sampled from an adult man with Graves' ophthalmopathy. This sequence joins TRBV7-8 and TRBJ2-7; D gene ambiguous. The CDR3 reads CASNLESRFSEQYF. The CDR3 DNA reads as TGTGCCAGCAACTTAGAGTCGAGGTTCTCCGAGCAGTACTTC.